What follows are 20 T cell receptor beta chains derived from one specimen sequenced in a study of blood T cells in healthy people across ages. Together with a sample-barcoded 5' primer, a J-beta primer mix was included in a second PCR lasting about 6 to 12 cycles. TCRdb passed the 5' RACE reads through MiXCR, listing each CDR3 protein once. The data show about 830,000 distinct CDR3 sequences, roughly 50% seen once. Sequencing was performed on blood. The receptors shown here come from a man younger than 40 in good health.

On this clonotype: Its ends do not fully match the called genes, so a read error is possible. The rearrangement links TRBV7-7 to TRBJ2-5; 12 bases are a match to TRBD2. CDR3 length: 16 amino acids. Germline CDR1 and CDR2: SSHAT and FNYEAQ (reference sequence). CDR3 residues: CASSLDPGTSGSTQYF. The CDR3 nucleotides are TGTGCTAGCAGCTTAGATCCCGGGACTAGCGGGTCGACCCAGTACTTC.

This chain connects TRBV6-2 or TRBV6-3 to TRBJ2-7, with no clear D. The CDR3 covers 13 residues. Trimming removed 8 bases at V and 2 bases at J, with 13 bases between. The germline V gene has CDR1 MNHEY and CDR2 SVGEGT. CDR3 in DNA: TGTGCCAGCGGGGAAGGGCCCACCTACGAGCAGTACTTC. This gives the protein CASGEGPTYEQYF.

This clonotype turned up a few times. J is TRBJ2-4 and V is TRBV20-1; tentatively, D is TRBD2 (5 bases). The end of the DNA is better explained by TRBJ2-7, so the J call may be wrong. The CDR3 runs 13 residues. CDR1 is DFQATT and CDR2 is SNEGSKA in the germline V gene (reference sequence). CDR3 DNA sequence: TGCAGTGCTAGGGCGGGCGGCGTCTACGAGCAGTACTTC. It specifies CSARAGGVYEQYF.

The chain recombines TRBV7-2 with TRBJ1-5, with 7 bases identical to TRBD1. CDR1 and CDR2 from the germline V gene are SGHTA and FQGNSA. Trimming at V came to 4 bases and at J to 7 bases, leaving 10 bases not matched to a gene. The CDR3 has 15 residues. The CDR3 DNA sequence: TGTGCCAGCAGCTACCGGGGAGGGGGCCAGCAGCCCCAGCATTTT. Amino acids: CASSYRGGGQQPQHF.

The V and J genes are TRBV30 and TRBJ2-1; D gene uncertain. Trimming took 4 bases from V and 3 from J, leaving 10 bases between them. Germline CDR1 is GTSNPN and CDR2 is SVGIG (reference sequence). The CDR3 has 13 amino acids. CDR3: CAWTLGIYNEQFF. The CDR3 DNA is TGTGCCTGGACCCTGGGGATCTACAATGAGCAGTTCTTC.

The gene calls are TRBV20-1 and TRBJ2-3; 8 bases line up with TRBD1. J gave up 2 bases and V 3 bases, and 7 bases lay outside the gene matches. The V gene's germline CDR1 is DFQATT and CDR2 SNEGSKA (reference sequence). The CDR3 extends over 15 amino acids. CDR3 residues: CSARGRQGPTDTQYF. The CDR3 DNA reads TGCAGTGCTAGGGGGAGACAGGGGCCCACAGATACGCAGTATTTT.

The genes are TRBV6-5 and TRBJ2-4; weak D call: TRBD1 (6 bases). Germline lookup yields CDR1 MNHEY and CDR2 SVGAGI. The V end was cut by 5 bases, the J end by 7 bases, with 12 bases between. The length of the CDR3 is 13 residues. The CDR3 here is CASSAGQWNIQYF. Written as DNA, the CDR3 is TGTGCCAGCAGTGCCGGACAGTGGAACATTCAGTACTTC.

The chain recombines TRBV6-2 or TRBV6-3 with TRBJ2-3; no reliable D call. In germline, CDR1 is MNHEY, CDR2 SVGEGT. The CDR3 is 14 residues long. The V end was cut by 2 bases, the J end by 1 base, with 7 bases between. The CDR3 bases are TGTGCCAGCAGTTACCTTTTGCGCACAGATACGCAGTATTTT. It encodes CASSYLLRTDTQYF.

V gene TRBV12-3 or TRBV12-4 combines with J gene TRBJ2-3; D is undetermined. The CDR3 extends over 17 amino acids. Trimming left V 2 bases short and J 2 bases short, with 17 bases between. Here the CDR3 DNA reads TGTGCCAGCAGTTTATTCTGGTTGGGCCATTACACAGATACGCAGTATTTT. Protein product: CASSLFWLGHYTDTQYF.

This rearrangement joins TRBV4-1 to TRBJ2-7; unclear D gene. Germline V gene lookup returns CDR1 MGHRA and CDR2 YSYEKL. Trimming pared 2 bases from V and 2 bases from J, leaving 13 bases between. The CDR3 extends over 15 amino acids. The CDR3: CASSQTSDGAYEQYF. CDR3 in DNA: TGCGCCAGCAGCCAAACTTCGGACGGTGCCTACGAGCAGTACTTC.

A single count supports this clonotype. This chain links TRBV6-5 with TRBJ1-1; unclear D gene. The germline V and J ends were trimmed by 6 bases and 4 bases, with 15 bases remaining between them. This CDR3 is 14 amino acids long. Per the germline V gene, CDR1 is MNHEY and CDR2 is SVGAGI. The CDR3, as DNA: TGTGCCAGCAGATCACAGCCGTGGGCCACTGAAGCTTTCTTT. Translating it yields CASRSQPWATEAFF.

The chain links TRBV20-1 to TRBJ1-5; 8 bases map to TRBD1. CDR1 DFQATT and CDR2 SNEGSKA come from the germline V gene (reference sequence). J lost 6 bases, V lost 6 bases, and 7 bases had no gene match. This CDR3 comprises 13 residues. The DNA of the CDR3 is TGCAGTGCGAGGACAGGGTTTCGTCAGCCCCAGCATTTT. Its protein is CSARTGFRQPQHF.

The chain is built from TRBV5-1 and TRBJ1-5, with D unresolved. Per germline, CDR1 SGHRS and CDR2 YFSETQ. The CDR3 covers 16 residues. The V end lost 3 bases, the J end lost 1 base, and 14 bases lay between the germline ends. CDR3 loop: CASSSDAASSNQPQHF. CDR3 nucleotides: TGCGCCAGCAGCTCGGACGCGGCCAGCAGCAATCAGCCCCAGCATTTT.

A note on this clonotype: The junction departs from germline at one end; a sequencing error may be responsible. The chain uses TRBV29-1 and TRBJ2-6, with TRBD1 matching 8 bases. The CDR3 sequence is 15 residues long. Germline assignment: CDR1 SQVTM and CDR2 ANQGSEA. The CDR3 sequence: CSVRDRSSGADVLTF. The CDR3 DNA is TGCAGCGTTCGGGACAGGAGCTCTGGGGCCGACGTCCTGACTTTC. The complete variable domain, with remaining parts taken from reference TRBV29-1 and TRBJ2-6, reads SAVISQKPSRDICQRGTSLTIQCQVDSQVTMMFWYRQQPGQSLTLIATANQGSEATYESGFVIDKFPISRPNLTFSTLTVSNMSPEDSSIYLCSVRDRSSGADVLTFGAGSRLTVL.

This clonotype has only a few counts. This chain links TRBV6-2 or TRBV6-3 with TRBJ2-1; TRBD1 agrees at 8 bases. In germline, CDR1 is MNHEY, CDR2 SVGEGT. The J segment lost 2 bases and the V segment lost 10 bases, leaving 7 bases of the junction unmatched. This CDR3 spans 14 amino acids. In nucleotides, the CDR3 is TGTGCCACCACGGACAGGGTACCCTACAATGAGCAGTTCTTC. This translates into CATTDRVPYNEQFF.

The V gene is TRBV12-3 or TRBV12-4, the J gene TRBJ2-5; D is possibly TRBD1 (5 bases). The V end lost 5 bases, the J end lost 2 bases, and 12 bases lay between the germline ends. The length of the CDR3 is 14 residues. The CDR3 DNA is TGTGCCAGCAGTGTAGGAGACAGTCAAGAGACCCAGTACTTC. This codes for CASSVGDSQETQYF.

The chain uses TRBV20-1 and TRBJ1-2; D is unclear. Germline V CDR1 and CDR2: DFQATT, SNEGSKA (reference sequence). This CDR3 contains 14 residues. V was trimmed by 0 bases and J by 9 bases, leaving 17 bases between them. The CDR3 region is CSARDQRSPRSYTF. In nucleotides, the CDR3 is TGCAGTGCTAGAGATCAGAGATCACCTAGGAGCTACACCTTC.

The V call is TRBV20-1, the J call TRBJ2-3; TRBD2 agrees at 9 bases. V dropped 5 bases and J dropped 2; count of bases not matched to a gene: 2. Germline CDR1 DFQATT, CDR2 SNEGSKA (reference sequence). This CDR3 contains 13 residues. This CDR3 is CSAWTSVTDTQYF. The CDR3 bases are TGCAGTGCTTGGACTAGCGTCACAGATACGCAGTATTTT.

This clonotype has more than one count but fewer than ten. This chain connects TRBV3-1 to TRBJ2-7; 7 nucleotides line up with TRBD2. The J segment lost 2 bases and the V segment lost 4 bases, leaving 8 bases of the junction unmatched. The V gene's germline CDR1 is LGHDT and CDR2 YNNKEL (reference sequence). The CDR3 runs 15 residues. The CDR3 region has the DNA TGTGCCAGCAGCCCGACCCTAGCGGAGACCTACGAGCAGTACTTC. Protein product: CASSPTLAETYEQYF.

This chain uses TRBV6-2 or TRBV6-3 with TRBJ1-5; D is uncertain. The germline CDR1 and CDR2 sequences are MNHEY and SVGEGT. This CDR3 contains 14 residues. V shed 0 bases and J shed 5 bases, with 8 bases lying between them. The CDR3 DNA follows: TGTGCCAGCAGTTACTCCCGTGCTGATCAGCCCCAGCATTTT. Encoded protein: CASSYSRADQPQHF.